The sequence of this T cell receptor (beta chain) was determined in a study of blood T cell repertoires in COVID-19. Germline V CDR1 and CDR2: SGHDN, FVKESK. The CDR3 spans 16 residues. Unmatched junction bases numbered 7, after V lost 4 bases and J lost 3 bases. Data came from immunoSEQ multiplex PCR; TCRdb stores just in-frame clones and leaves some out. The sample has around 99,000 clones, 90% seen once; the top ten hold roughly 5%. This clone has only one observation. The TCR was taken from a man aged 45 to 65 with acute or convalescent COVID-19. Sequenced input: peripheral blood. This chain uses TRBV14 with TRBJ1-5, with TRBD1 matching over 9 bases. CDR3 sequence: CASSPRTGDNNQPQHF. The CDR3 coding sequence is TGTGCCAGCAGCCCGAGGACAGGGGATAACAATCAGCCCCAGCATTTT. The full variable domain, with the rest looked up from reference TRBV14 and TRBJ1-5, is EAGVTQFPSHSVIEKGQTVTLRCDPISGHDNLYWYRRVMGKEIKFLLHFVKESKQDESGMPNNRFLAERTGGTYSTLKVQPAELEDSGVYFCASSPRTGDNNQPQHFGDGTRLSIL.